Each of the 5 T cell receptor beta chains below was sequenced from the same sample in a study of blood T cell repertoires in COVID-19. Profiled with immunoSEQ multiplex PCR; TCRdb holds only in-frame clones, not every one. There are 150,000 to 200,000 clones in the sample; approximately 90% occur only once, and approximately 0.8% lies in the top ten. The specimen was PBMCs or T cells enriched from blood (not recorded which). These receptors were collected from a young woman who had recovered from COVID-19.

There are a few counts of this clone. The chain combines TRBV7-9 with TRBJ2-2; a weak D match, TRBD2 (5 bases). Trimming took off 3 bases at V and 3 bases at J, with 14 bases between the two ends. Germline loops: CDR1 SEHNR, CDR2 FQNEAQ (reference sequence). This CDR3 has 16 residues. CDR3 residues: CASSFSDERHTGELFF. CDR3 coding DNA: TGTGCCAGCAGCTTTAGCGACGAGCGGCACACCGGGGAGCTGTTTTTT. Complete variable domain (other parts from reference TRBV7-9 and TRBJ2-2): DTGVSQNPRHKITKRGQNVTFRCDPISEHNRLYWYRQTLGQGPEFLTYFQNEAQLEKSRLLSDRFSAERPKGSFSTLEIQRTEQGDSAMYLCASSFSDERHTGELFFGEGSRLTVL.

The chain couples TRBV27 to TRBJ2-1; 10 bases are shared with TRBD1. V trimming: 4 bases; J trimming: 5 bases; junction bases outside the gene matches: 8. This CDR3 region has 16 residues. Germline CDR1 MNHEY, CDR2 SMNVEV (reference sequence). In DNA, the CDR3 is TGTGCCAGCAGTTCACCGTCGACAGGGGGCAACAATGAGCAGTTCTTC. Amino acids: CASSSPSTGGNNEQFF.

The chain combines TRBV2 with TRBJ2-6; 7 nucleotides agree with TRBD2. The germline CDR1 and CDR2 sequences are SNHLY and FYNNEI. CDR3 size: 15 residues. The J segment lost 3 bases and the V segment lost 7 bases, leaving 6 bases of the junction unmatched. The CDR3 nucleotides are TGTGCCAGCACAGATGGGAGGGGTGGGGCCAACGTCCTGACTTTC. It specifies CASTDGRGGANVLTF.

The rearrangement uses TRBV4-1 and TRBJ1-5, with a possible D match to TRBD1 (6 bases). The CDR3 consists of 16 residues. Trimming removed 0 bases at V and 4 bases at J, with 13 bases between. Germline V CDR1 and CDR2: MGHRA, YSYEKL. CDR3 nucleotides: TGCGCCAGCAGCCAAGATGCTGGACAGCGGAATCAGCCCCAGCATTTT. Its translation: CASSQDAGQRNQPQHF.

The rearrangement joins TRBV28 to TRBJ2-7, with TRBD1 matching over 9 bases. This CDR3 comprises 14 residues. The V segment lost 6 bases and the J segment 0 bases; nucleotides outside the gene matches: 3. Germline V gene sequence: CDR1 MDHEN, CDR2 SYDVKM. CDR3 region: CASRQTGGSYEQYF. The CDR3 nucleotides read TGTGCCAGCAGGCAGACAGGGGGCTCCTACGAGCAGTACTTC.